This paragraph reports one TCR beta chain. 60 Vbeta and 13 Jbeta primers were used in PCR. Clones were sequenced by immunoSEQ multiplex PCR, and TCRdb holds only the in-frame ones, with some missing. This listing includes 70,000 to 80,000 clones. The source of the sample is a study of cytomegalovirus exposure and HLA in healthy donors. CDR3 length: 17 residues. The germline V gene has CDR1 SGHAT and CDR2 FQNNGV. Trimming cost V 8 bases and J 2 bases; bases outside gene matches: 13. The receptor's source is a man aged 35 to 55 in good health and CMV-seronegative. Input material: PBMCs. The chain links TRBV11-2 to TRBJ1-5, with 9 bases matching TRBD1. The CDR3 loop reads CASSAGQGFLGNQPQHF. The DNA of the CDR3 is TGTGCCAGCTCGGCGGGACAGGGCTTTTTGGGCAATCAGCCCCAGCATTTT.